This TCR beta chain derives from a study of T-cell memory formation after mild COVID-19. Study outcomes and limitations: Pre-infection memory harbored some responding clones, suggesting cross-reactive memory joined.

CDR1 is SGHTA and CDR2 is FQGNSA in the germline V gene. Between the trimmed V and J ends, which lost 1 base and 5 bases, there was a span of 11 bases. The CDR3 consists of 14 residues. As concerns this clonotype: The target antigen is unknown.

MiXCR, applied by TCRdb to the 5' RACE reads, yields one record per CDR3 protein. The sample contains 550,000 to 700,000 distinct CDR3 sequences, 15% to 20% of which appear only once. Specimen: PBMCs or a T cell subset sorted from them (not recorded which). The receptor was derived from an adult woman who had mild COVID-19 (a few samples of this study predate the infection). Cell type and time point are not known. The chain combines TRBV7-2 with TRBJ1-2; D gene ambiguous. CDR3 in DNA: TGTGCCAGCAGCTTAGAAGACGTGATGTATGGCTACACCTTC. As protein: CASSLEDVMYGYTF.